Presented here are 8 T cell receptor beta chains from one specimen sequenced in a study of blood T cell repertoires in COVID-19. Data came from immunoSEQ multiplex PCR; TCRdb stores just in-frame clones and leaves some out. The data hold about 160,000 clones, with 85% observed a single time. Material: peripheral blood. The receptor set was obtained from a human donor with acute or convalescent COVID-19. The donor label of this sample is uncertain.

This rearrangement joins TRBV18 to TRBJ1-2; D is unclear. CDR1 is KGHSH, CDR2 LQKENI, per germline. Trimming pared 0 bases from V and 5 bases from J, leaving 13 bases between. This CDR3 has 15 residues. For the CDR3, the DNA is TGTGCCAGCTCACCACCCTCGACAACCTTATATGGCTACACCTTC. Translated, it gives CASSPPSTTLYGYTF.

The CDR3 here is CASSEVYEQYF. Here the CDR3 DNA reads TGTGCCAGCAGTGAAGTATACGAGCAGTACTTC. The chain is built from TRBV2 and TRBJ2-7, with D unclear. The germline V and J ends were trimmed by 1 base and 4 bases, with 2 bases remaining between them. The CDR3 runs 11 residues. From germline, CDR1 is SNHLY and CDR2 FYNNEI.

The chain is built from TRBV24-1 and TRBJ1-3; 8 bases map to TRBD1. V gave up 4 bases and J gave up 0 bases; unmatched junction bases: 4. CDR3 length: 16 amino acids. CDR1 is KGHDR and CDR2 is SFDVKD in the germline V gene. This chain's CDR3 is CATSDHRGVSGNTIYF. Here the CDR3 DNA reads TGTGCCACCAGTGACCACAGGGGGGTCTCTGGAAACACCATATATTTT.

The rearrangement uses TRBV7-9 and TRBJ1-1; possible D gene TRBD1, 5 bases. The CDR3 is 14 residues long. Germline loops: CDR1 SEHNR, CDR2 FQNEAQ (reference sequence). V lost 2 bases, J lost 2 bases, and 9 bases lay in between. CDR3 loop: CASSLIGANTEAFF. CDR3 DNA sequence: TGTGCCAGCAGCTTAATAGGGGCCAACACTGAAGCTTTCTTT.

The genes are TRBV27 and TRBJ1-6; TRBD1 is a possible D gene (5 bases). The CDR3 length is 14 residues. Trimming cost V 5 bases and J 7 bases, with 12 bases left between them. Per germline, CDR1 MNHEY and CDR2 SMNVEV (reference sequence). CDR3 DNA: TGTGCCAGCAGTCCGCGGGACGGCAATTCACCCCTCCACTTT. It specifies CASSPRDGNSPLHF.

This clone was seen a handful of times. This chain connects TRBV13 to TRBJ2-5, with 7 bases matching TRBD1. After removal of 2 bases from V and 0 bases from J, the junction contained 9 bases not matched to a gene. The germline gives CDR1 PRHDT, CDR2 FYEKMQ (reference sequence). The CDR3 contains 17 residues. CDR3 region: CASSLSISRGYQETQYF. CDR3 in DNA: TGTGCCAGCAGCTTATCGATCTCCAGGGGGTACCAAGAGACCCAGTACTTC.

The chain joins TRBV3-1 (or the pseudogene TRBV3-2) to TRBJ1-6; D is unresolved. Germline CDR1 is LGHDT and CDR2 is YNNKEL (reference sequence). There are 15 residues in the CDR3. Trimming took 3 bases from V and 3 from J, leaving 9 bases between them. The CDR3 protein is CASSQFAGYNSPLHF. In DNA form, the CDR3 reads TGTGCCAGCAGCCAGTTCGCAGGCTATAATTCACCCCTCCACTTT.

This rearrangement joins TRBV5-3 to TRBJ1-5; TRBD1 agrees at 10 bases. TRBV5-3 is an ORF, with its function uncertain. There are 21 residues in the CDR3. V dropped 0 bases and J dropped 3; count of bases not matched to a gene: 18. The CDR3 bases are TGTGCCAGAAGCTTGGAGAGGGACAGGGGCTCTCACATACCATTCAATCAGCCCCAGCATTTT. This gives the protein CARSLERDRGSHIPFNQPQHF.